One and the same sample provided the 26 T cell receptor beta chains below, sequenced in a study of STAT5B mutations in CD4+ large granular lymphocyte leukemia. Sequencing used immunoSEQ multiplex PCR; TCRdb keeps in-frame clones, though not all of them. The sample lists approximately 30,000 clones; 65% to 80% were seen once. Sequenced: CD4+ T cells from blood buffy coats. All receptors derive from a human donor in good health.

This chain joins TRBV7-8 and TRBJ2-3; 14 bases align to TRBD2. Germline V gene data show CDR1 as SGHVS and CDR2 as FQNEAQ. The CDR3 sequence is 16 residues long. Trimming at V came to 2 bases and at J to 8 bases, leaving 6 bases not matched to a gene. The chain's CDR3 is CASSLRGTSGRVTQYF. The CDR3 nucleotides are TGTGCCAGCAGCTTAAGAGGGACTAGCGGGAGAGTTACGCAGTATTTT.

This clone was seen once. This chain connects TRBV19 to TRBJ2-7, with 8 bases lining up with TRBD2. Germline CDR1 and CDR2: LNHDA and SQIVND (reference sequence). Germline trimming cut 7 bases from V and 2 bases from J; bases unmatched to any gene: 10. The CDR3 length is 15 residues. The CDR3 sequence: CASTIGREGPYEQYF. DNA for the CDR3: TGTGCCAGTACCATAGGACGGGAGGGCCCCTACGAGCAGTACTTC.

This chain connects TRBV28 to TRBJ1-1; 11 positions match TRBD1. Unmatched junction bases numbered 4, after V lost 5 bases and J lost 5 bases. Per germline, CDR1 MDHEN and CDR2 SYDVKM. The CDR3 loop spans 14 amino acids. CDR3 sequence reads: CASSRDRGRTEAFF. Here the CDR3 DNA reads TGTGCCAGCAGTAGGGACAGGGGGAGGACTGAAGCTTTCTTT.

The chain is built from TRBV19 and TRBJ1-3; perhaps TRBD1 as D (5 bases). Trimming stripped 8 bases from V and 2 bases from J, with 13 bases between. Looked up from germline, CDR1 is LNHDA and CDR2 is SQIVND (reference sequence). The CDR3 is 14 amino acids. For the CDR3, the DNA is TGTGCCAGTGGAGCAGGGCTGACTGGAAACACCATATATTTT. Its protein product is CASGAGLTGNTIYF.

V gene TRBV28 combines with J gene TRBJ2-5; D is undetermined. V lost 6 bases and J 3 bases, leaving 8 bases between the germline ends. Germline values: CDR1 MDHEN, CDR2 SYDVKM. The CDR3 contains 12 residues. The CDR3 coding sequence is TGTGCCAGCAGGGGTCAGAAAGAGACCCAGTACTTC. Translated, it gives CASRGQKETQYF.

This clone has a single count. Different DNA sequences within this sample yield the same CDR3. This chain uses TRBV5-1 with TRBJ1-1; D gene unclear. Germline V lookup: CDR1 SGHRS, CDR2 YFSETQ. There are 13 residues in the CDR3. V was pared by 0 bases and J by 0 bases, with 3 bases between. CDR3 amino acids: CASSLELNTEAFF. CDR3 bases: TGCGCCAGCAGCTTGGAGTTGAACACTGAAGCTTTCTTT.

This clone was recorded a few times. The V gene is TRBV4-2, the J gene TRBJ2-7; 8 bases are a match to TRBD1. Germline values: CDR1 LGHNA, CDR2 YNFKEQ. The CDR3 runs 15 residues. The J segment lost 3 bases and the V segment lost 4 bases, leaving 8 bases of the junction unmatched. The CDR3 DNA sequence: TGTGCCAGCAGCCTGGGGACAGGCGCAGACTACGAGCAGTACTTC. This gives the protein CASSLGTGADYEQYF.

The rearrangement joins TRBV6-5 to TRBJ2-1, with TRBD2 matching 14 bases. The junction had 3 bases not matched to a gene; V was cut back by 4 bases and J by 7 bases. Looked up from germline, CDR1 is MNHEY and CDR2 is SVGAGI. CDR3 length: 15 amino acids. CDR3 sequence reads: CASSSGTSGSNEQFF. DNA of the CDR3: TGTGCCAGCAGTTCCGGGACTAGCGGGAGTAATGAGCAGTTCTTC.

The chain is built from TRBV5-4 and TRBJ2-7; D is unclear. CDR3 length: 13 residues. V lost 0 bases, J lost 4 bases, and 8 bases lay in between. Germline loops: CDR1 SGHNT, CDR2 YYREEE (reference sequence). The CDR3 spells CASSLGSQYEQYF. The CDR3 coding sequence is TGTGCCAGCAGCTTGGGGTCACAATACGAGCAGTACTTC. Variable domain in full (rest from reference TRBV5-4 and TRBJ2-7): ETGVTQSPTHLIKTRGQQVTLRCSSQSGHNTVSWYQQALGQGPQFIFQYYREEENGRGNFPPRFSGLQFPNYSSELNVNALELDDSALYLCASSLGSQYEQYFGPGTRLTVT.

This CDR3 is CASKTRRSGANVLTF. In DNA, the CDR3 is TGTGCCAGTAAAACACGGAGATCTGGGGCCAACGTCCTGACTTTC. The V call is TRBV19, the J call TRBJ2-6; D uncertain. The CDR3 length is 15 residues. Per the germline V gene, CDR1 is LNHDA and CDR2 is SQIVND (reference sequence). V was trimmed by 7 bases and J by 1 base, leaving 11 bases between them.

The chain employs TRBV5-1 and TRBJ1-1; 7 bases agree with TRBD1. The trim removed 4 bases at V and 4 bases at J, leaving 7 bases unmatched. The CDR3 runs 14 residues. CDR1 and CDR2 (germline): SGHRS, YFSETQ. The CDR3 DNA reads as TGCGCCAGCAGCGAGCAGGGGGGAGTCACTGAAGCTTTCTTT. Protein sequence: CASSEQGGVTEAFF. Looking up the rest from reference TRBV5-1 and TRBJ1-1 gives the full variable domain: KAGVTQTPRYLIKTRGQQVTLSCSPISGHRSVSWYQQTPGQGLQFLFEYFSETQRNKGNFPGRFSGRQFSNSRSEMNVSTLELGDSALYLCASSEQGGVTEAFFGQGTRLTVV.

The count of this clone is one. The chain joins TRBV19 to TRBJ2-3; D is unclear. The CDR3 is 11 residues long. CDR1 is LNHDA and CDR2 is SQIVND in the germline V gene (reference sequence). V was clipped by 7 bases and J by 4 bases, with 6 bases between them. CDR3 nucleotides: TGTGCCAGTAATGACGCAGATACGCAGTATTTT. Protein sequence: CASNDADTQYF.

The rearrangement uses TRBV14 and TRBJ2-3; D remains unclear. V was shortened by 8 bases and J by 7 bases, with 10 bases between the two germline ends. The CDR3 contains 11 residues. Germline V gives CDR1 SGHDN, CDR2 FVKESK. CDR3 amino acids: CASRGGYTQYF. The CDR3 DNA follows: TGTGCCAGCCGCGGTGGTTATACGCAGTATTTT.

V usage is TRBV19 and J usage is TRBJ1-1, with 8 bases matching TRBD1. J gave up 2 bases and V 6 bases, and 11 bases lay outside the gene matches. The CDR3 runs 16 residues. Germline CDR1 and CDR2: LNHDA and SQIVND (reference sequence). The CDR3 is CASSSGGARVNTEAFF. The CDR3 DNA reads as TGTGCCAGTAGCTCAGGGGGCGCGCGGGTCAACACTGAAGCTTTCTTT.

The CDR3 protein is CASSLAHRLAGGGAEQYF. CDR3 in DNA: TGTGCCAGCAGCTTAGCTCATCGACTAGCGGGAGGAGGGGCCGAGCAGTACTTC. The chain has TRBV7-2 and TRBJ2-7; 13 bases map to TRBD2. Germline V lookup: CDR1 SGHTA, CDR2 FQGNSA. This CDR3 is 18 amino acids long. With 0 bases clipped from V and 6 bases from J, the junction kept 11 bases outside the gene matches. Together with reference TRBV7-2 and TRBJ2-7, the CDR3 gives the full variable domain: GAGVSQSPSNKVTEKGKDVELRCDPISGHTALYWYRQSLGQGLEFLIYFQGNSAPDKSGLPSDRFSAERTGGSVSTLTIQRTQQEDSAVYLCASSLAHRLAGGGAEQYFGPGTRLTVT.

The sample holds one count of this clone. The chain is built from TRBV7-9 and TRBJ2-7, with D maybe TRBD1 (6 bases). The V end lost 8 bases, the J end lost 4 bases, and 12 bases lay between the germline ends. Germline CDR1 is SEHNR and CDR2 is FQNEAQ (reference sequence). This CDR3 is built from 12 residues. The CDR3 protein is CASQRDTYEQYF. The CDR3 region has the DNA TGTGCCAGCCAACGGGACACTTACGAGCAGTACTTC.

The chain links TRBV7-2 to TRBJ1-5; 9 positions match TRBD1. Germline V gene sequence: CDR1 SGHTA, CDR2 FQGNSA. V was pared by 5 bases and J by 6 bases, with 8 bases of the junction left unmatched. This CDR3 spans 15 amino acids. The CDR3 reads CASSEDRGMGQPQHF. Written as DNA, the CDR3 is TGTGCCAGCAGCGAGGACAGGGGTATGGGTCAGCCCCAGCATTTT.

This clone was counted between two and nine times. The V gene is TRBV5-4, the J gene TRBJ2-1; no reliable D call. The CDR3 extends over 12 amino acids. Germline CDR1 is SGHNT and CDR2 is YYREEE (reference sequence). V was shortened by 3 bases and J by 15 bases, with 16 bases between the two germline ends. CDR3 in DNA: TGTGCCAGCAGCTCCGGACCTGTGGGTCCGTTCTTC. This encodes CASSSGPVGPFF. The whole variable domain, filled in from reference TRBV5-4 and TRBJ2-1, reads ETGVTQSPTHLIKTRGQQVTLRCSSQSGHNTVSWYQQALGQGPQFIFQYYREEENGRGNFPPRFSGLQFPNYSSELNVNALELDDSALYLCASSSGPVGPFFGPGTRLTVL.

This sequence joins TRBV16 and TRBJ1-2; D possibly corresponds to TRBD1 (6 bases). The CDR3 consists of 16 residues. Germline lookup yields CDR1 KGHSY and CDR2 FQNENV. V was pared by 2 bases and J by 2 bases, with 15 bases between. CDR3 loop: CASSQDDRPGNYGYTF. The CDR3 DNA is TGTGCCAGCAGCCAAGACGACAGGCCGGGCAACTATGGCTACACCTTC.

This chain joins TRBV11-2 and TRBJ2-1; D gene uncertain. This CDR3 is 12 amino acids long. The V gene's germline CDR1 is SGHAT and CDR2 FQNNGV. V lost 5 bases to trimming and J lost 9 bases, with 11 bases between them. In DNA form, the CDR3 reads TGTGCCAGCAGCCAAAGGAGTAGTGAGCAGTTCTTC. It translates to CASSQRSSEQFF.

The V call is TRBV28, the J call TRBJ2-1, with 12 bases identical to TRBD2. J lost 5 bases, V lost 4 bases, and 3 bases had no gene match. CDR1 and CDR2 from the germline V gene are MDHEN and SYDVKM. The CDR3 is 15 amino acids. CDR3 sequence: CASSSSGRVDNEQFF. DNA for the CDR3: TGTGCCAGCAGTTCTAGCGGGAGGGTCGACAATGAGCAGTTCTTC.

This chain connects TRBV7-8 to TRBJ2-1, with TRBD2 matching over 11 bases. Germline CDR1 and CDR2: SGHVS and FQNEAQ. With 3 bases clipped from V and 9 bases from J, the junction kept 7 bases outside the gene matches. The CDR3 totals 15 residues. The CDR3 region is CASSLPLAGVSEQFF. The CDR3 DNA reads TGTGCCAGCAGCTTGCCACTAGCGGGAGTAAGTGAGCAGTTCTTC.

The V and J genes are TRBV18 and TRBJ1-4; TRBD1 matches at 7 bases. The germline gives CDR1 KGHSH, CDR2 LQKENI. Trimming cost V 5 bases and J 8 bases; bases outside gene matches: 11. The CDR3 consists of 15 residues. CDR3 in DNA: TGTGCCAGCTCAGCTGCGACAGGGAGCGTCGAAAAACTGTTTTTT. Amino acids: CASSAATGSVEKLFF.

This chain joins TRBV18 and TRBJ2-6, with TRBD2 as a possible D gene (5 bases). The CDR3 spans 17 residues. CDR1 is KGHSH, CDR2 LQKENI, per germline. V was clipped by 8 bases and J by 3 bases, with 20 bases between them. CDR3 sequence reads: CASAPLPRGIGANVLTF. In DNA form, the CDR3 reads TGTGCCAGCGCGCCTTTGCCCCGAGGGATTGGGGCCAACGTCCTGACTTTC.

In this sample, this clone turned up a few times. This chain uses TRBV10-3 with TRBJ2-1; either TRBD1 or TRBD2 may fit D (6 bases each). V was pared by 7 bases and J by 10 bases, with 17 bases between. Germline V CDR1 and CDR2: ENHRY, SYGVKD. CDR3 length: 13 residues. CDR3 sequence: CAIKADGGGEQFF. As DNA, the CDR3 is TGTGCCATCAAAGCCGACGGGGGCGGGGAGCAGTTCTTC.

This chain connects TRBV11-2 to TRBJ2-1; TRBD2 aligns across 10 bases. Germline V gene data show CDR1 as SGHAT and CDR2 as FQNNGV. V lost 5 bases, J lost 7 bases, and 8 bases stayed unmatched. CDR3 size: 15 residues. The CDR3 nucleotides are TGTGCCAGCAGCCACTGGCTAGCGGGAGAGAATGAGCAGTTCTTC. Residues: CASSHWLAGENEQFF. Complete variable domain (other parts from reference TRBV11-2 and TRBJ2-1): EAGVAQSPRYKIIEKRQSVAFWCNPISGHATLYWYQQILGQGPKLLIQFQNNGVVDDSQLPKDRFSAERLKGVDSTLKIQPAKLEDSAVYLCASSHWLAGENEQFFGPGTRLTVL.